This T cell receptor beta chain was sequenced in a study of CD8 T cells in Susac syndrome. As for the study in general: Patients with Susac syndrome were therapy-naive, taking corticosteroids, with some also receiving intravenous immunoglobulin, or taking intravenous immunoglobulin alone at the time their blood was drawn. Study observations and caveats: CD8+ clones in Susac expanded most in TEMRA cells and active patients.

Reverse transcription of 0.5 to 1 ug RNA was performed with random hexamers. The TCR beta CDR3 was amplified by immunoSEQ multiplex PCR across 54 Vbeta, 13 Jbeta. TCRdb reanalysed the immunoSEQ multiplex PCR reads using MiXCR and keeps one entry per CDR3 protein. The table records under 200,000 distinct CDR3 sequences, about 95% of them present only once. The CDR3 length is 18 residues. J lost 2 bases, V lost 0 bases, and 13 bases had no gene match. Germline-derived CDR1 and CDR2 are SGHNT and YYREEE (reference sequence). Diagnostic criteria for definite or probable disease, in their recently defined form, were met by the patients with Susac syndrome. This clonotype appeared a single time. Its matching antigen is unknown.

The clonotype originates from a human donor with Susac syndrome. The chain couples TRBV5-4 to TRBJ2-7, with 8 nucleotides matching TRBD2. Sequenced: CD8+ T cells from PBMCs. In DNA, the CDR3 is TGTGCCAGCAGCTTGGCCTCGGTAGCGGGAACTGTCACCTACGAGCAGTACTTC. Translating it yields CASSLASVAGTVTYEQYF.